This TCR beta chain emerged from a study of PD-1 blockade in classical Hodgkin lymphoma. Libraries were prepared by immunoSEQ multiplex PCR; TCRdb keeps only in-frame clonotypes and omits some of them. The sample includes fewer than 4,000 clones, over 75% of them seen just once. Overall study findings and caveats: The causes of the repertoire differences, possibly disease activity or prior therapy, remain undefined. A significant rise in TCR diversity by C4D1 was seen for CD4+ but not CD8+ cells.

This CDR3 has 17 residues. V was pared by 1 base and J by 0 bases, with 9 bases of the junction left unmatched. The germline V gene has CDR1 MGHRA and CDR2 YSYEKL. Time point meaning: cycle 4 day 1 (C4D1), after 5 to 7 weeks of nivolumab. Each patient experienced a relapse that followed autologous stem cell transplantation, and brentuximab vedotin exposure varied. CD8+ T cells were isolated from thawed PBMCs by magnetic negative selection. Regarding this clone: Its antigen is undetermined.

The TCR sequence derives from a human donor with classical Hodgkin lymphoma. This chain links TRBV4-1 with TRBJ2-7; TRBD1 matches at 7 bases. The sequenced sample was CD8+ T cells from blood, obtained before the fourth cycle of nivolumab. The CDR3 loop reads CASSQGQGAISSYEQYF. The CDR3 DNA is TGCGCCAGCAGCCAAGGACAGGGAGCGATTTCCTCCTACGAGCAGTACTTC.